This paragraph covers one TCR beta chain sequence. The length of the CDR3 is 14 residues. V shed 7 bases and J shed 0 bases, with 11 bases lying between them. Germline assignment: CDR1 SNHLY and CDR2 FYNNEI. The sample originates from a study of blood T cell repertoires in COVID-19. Study context: Sites across the United States, Italy and Spain contributed samples from acute and convalescent COVID-19. In each case, the material was cDNA or gDNA derived from T cells, B-cell-depleted T cells, or PBMCs.

Authors' data handling: Nucleated cell number was recorded as an estimate derived from reference gene primer amplification. The repertoire was sequenced with immunoSEQ multiplex PCR; TCRdb's copy has only in-frame clones and lacks some. The V and J calls and clone size are taken from that table; D and trimming were inferred from the DNA. Among around 300,000 clones listed, approximately 90% were seen once. The source material was peripheral blood. The sequence came from a woman aged 25 to 39 with active or convalescent COVID-19. The V and J genes are TRBV2 and TRBJ2-3, with D tentatively TRBD1 (5 bases). CDR3 bases: TGTGCCAGCACCCAGACAGTAAGCACAGATACGCAGTATTTT. Protein: CASTQTVSTDTQYF.